The T cell receptor beta chain described here comes from a study of shared clonotypes between healthy human individuals. The CDR3 is 16 amino acids. V gave up 1 base and J gave up 3 bases; unmatched junction bases: 6. Germline CDR1 WSHSY, CDR2 SAAADI. Sequencing used immunoSEQ multiplex PCR; TCRdb keeps in-frame clones, though not all of them. The sample lists about 2.3 million clones; approximately 93% were seen once. The sample taken for sequencing was naive CD4+ T cells from PBMCs. Subset here: CD45RA+ positively selected. The TCR sequence derives from a man between 18 and 29 years old in good health. Some clones in this sample may be carry-over from other donors' samples. V gene TRBV10-2 combines with J gene TRBJ2-7; 10 bases line up with TRBD2. This chain's CDR3 is CASSEFLAGGDYEQYF. CDR3 coding DNA: TGCGCCAGCAGTGAGTTTTTAGCGGGAGGCGACTACGAGCAGTACTTC.